Listed below are T cell receptor beta chains from one sample, sequenced in a study of cytomegalovirus exposure and HLA in healthy donors. Clones were read by immunoSEQ multiplex PCR, and TCRdb kept only the in-frame ones, dropping some. The sample includes around 180,000 clones, approximately 75% of them seen just once. The sequencing input was PBMCs. All receptors come from a girl aged 10 to 17 in good health and CMV-seronegative. CDR3s include the opening cysteine and the closing phenylalanine or tryptophan. D genes are given only for firm matches. The size of a clone is reported for some rows only, either as once, few or many, or as a class for expanded clones.

>TRBJ1-2|TRBD1|TRBV6-5|-
CASSSGTVYGYTF
>TRBJ2-1|-|TRBV7-8|-
CASSPTAGHNEQFF
>TRBJ1-2|TRBD1|TRBV27|-
CASSLLGQGEQGYTF
>TRBJ1-2|-|TRBV6-5|-
CASRGTGNYTF
>TRBJ2-1|TRBD2|TRBV7-7|-
CASSPIPGLAGGPYNEQFF
>TRBJ1-1|-|TRBV18|-
CASSPTREAEAFF
>TRBJ1-2|TRBD1|TRBV7-9|-
CASSPDRVLWGYTF
>TRBJ1-2|TRBD1|TRBV4-1|-
CASSQATGEGGYTF
>TRBJ1-3|-|TRBV6-5|-
CASMSSWSGNTIYF
>TRBJ2-7|-|TRBV6-5|-
CASSSTGSSYEQYF
>TRBJ1-3|-|TRBV4-1|-
CASSQEGRTGNTIYF
>TRBJ2-3|TRBD1|TRBV19|few
CASTHQHIPGGTGMIDTQYF
>TRBJ2-7|-|TRBV7-2|-
CASSLESGLPPWNEQYF
>TRBJ1-5|-|TRBV10-2|-
CASSGSGQLNQPQHF
>TRBJ1-2|-|TRBV7-9|-
CASSLETGLGYTF
>TRBJ2-7|TRBD1|TRBV6-6|-
CASSPPGQDAPGRYF
>TRBJ2-5|-|TRBV4-2|-
CASGSPGQPMGTQYF
>TRBJ1-4|-|TRBV18|-
CASSPQRDMSEKLFF
>TRBJ1-2|-|TRBV2|-
CASSADINYGYTF
>TRBJ2-1|TRBD2|TRBV5-1|-
CASSSLGGGYNEQFF
>TRBJ1-5|TRBD1|TRBV4-1|few
CASSEQGAGNQPQHF
>TRBJ1-1|-|TRBV5-1|once
CASSFGEVQAVEAFF
>TRBJ1-2|TRBD1|TRBV5-1|once
CASSVPGTGGFGYTF
>TRBJ2-7|-|TRBV7-2|-
CASSLVRGIEQYF
>TRBJ1-2|-|TRBV11-2|-
CASSLGLTGIYGYTF
>TRBJ1-1|TRBD1|TRBV12-5|few
CASGVGTAGTTEAFF
>TRBJ1-2|-|TRBV11-2|-
CASSLAQTNYGYTF
>TRBJ2-2|-|TRBV2|few
CASSEAGGELFF
>TRBJ1-5|-|TRBV29-1|-
CSALASDNQPQHF
>TRBJ2-5|TRBD2|TRBV5-1|few
CASSIGLAGGQETQYF
>TRBJ2-7|-|TRBV6-5|-
CASSQQGREQYF
>TRBJ2-7|TRBD1|TRBV28|-
CASRKGTGGTYEQYF
>TRBJ1-2|TRBD1|TRBV19|-
CASSEFTGDGYTF
>TRBJ2-7|TRBD2|TRBV14|-
CASSPRRGFIASDEQYF
>TRBJ2-7|TRBD1|TRBV29-1|-
CSVVGQDPTYEQYF
>TRBJ1-1|-|TRBV10-1|once
CASSGSGDTEAFF
>TRBJ1-2|-|TRBV10-1|-
CASSAGFYFGGYTF
>TRBJ1-2|TRBD1|TRBV29-1|few
CSVETGFYGYTF
>TRBJ1-3|-|TRBV2|-
CASSPNPTGIGNTIYF
>TRBJ2-3|-|TRBV5-1|few
CASSSVGASTDTQYF
>TRBJ1-2|-|TRBV11-2|-
CASSRGRWRGWGYTF